This paragraph reports one T cell receptor beta chain. Antigen specificity is unknown. This entry is derived from a study of cytomegalovirus exposure and HLA in healthy donors. Study-level results: Per published accounts, TCR beta sequences correctly predicted the HLA-A and HLA-B alleles of most subjects. Reports showed the classifier diagnosing cytomegalovirus status with high specificity and sensitivity. Across donors, sequencing depth was assumed by presence/absence analyses to be roughly uniform. TCR beta V segments were, for the most part, productive about 90% or about 30% of the time in an earlier analysis.

Germline lookup yields CDR1 MNHNS and CDR2 SASEGT. Trimming took 6 bases from V and 6 from J; bases not matched to a gene: 5. CDR3 length: 13 residues. PCR used 60 Vbeta primers and 13 Jbeta primers. Sequenced by immunoSEQ multiplex PCR; TCRdb stores in-frame clones only, minus some. The sample table includes 65,000 to 80,000 clones. The chain recombines TRBV6-1 with TRBJ2-1; 7 nucleotides agree with TRBD2. Sequencing was performed on PBMCs. The TCR originated in a female donor in good health and CMV-seropositive. The CDR3 sequence: CASSRGGTNEQFF. CDR3 nucleotide sequence: TGTGCCAGCAGCCGCGGGGGTACCAATGAGCAGTTCTTC.